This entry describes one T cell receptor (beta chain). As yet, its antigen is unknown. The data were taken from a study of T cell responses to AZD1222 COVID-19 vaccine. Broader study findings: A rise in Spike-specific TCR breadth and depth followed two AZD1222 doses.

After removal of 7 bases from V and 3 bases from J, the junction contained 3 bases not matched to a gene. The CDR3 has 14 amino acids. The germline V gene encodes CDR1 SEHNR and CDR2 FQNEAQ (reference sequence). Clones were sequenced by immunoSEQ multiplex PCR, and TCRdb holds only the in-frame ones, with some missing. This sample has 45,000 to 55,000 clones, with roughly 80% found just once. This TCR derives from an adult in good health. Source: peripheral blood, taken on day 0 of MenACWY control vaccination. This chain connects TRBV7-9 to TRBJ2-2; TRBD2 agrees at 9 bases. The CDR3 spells CASTRTSDTGELFF. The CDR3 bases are TGTGCCAGCACCAGGACTAGCGACACCGGGGAGCTGTTTTTT.